Shown below are 6 T cell receptor beta chains from a single sample sequenced in a study of beta chain features in type 1 diabetes. Overall study results and limits: In every one of the four CD4+ subsets, TCRB CDR3s were moderately but significantly shorter in Type 1 diabetes patients.

cDNA synthesis used the whole RNA isolate, giving expressed TCRB sequences. Using immunoSEQ multiplex PCR, the repertoire was profiled, and TCRdb retains in-frame clones only, with some absent. Among over 120,000 clones listed, about 13% were seen once. Their target antigens are unknown. Sample: central memory CD4+ T cells from blood. These receptors were taken from a man aged 18 to 29 with type 1 diabetes.

This sequence joins TRBV20-1 and TRBJ2-5, with no clear D. Trimming took off 2 bases at V and 5 bases at J, with 3 bases between the two ends. The CDR3 covers 10 residues. Germline CDR1 reads DFQATT; CDR2 reads SNEGSKA (reference sequence). CDR3 region: CSARSETQYF. CDR3 nucleotide sequence: TGCAGTGCTAGAAGTGAGACCCAGTACTTC.

This clone turned up a few times. The chain is built from TRBV7-2 and TRBJ1-2; tentative D call: TRBD1 (6 bases). Germline CDR1 SGHTA, CDR2 FQGNSA. V gave up 5 bases and J gave up 4 bases, with 14 bases separating them. The CDR3 is made up of 14 amino acids. CDR3 coding DNA: TGTGCCAGCAGCGCATACAGGGTTATCTATGGCTACACCTTC. Encoded protein: CASSAYRVIYGYTF.

The chain links TRBV29-1 to TRBJ1-1; D gene uncertain. The CDR3 is 12 residues long. The germline gives CDR1 SQVTM, CDR2 ANQGSEA. Between the trimmed V and J ends, which lost 7 bases and 0 bases, there was a span of 9 bases. This chain's CDR3 is CSAARMNTEAFF. Here the CDR3 DNA reads TGCAGCGCAGCAAGGATGAACACTGAAGCTTTCTTT.

This clone occurred a few times. This rearrangement joins TRBV19 to TRBJ1-2; 7 bases line up with TRBD1. The CDR3 is 15 amino acids. Trimming at V came to 3 bases and at J to 4 bases, leaving 8 bases not matched to a gene. Germline V gene lookup returns CDR1 LNHDA and CDR2 SQIVND (reference sequence). DNA for the CDR3: TGTGCCAGTAGTATCGGGGACAGCCTTTTCTATGGCTACACCTTC. It specifies CASSIGDSLFYGYTF.

In its sample, this clone was seen a few times. The chain joins TRBV2 to TRBJ1-2; D is possibly TRBD1 (6 bases). Trimming removed 3 bases from V and 3 bases from J, with 20 bases in between. The CDR3 has 17 amino acids. Germline V gene sequence: CDR1 SNHLY, CDR2 FYNNEI. CDR3 coding DNA: TGTGCCAGCAGTGATTGGAGTTGGCAGGGGACCGACTATGGCTACACCTTC. Its protein product is CASSDWSWQGTDYGYTF.

This clone has more than one count but fewer than ten. This chain joins TRBV29-1 and TRBJ1-1; 10 bases fit TRBD1. V shed 4 bases, J shed 1 base, and the junction held 6 bases outside the gene matches. In germline, CDR1 is SQVTM, CDR2 ANQGSEA. The CDR3 totals 15 residues. The CDR3: CSVVTDRGRNTEAFF. CDR3 nucleotides: TGCAGCGTTGTTACCGACAGGGGGCGGAACACTGAAGCTTTCTTT.